The 17 T cell receptor beta chains below all came from one sample that was sequenced in a study of T cell responses to AZD1222 COVID-19 vaccine. The repertoire was sequenced with immunoSEQ multiplex PCR; TCRdb's copy has only in-frame clones and lacks some. The sample contains about 120,000 clones, around 90% of which appear only once. Sequencing was performed on peripheral blood, taken on day 0 of AZD1222 vaccination. Receptor source: an adult in good health.

The table lists this clone with a count of one. The chain employs TRBV27 and TRBJ1-2; D unclear. CDR1 is MNHEY, CDR2 SMNVEV, per germline (reference sequence). The CDR3 runs to 14 residues. The germline V and J ends were trimmed by 3 bases and 8 bases, with 16 bases remaining between them. CDR3: CASSFGQTTKGYTF. CDR3 DNA sequence: TGTGCCAGCAGTTTTGGGCAGACAACAAAGGGCTACACCTTC.

This chain uses TRBV23-1 with TRBJ2-7; 9 bases agree with TRBD1. TRBV23-1 is reported as an ORF; its role is uncertain. V trimming: 11 bases; J trimming: 5 bases; junction bases outside the gene matches: 7. This CDR3 is built from 12 residues. The CDR3 sequence: CAGLGQGHEQYF. In nucleotides, the CDR3 is TGCGCCGGACTAGGACAGGGGCACGAGCAGTACTTC.

The rearrangement links TRBV27 to TRBJ2-7; weak D call: TRBD2 (6 bases). This CDR3 has 12 amino acids. Trimming left V 4 bases short and J 6 bases short, with 10 bases between. Per the germline V gene, CDR1 is MNHEY and CDR2 is SMNVEV (reference sequence). CDR3 nucleotides: TGTGCCAGCAGTTACGCGGGGCGCGAGCAGTACTTC. It is translated as CASSYAGREQYF.

The chain recombines TRBV5-6 with TRBJ2-1; 9 bases align to TRBD2. Per the germline V gene, CDR1 is SGHDT and CDR2 is YYEEEE. J lost 5 bases, V lost 0 bases, and 3 bases had no gene match. This CDR3 contains 15 residues. The CDR3 loop reads CASSLGLAGDNEQFF. Here the CDR3 DNA reads TGTGCCAGCAGCTTGGGATTAGCGGGAGACAATGAGCAGTTCTTC.

This clone was observed a few times. This chain connects TRBV24-1 to TRBJ1-1; D perhaps matches TRBD1 (5 bases). This CDR3 is built from 13 residues. V lost 12 bases and J lost 5, with 18 bases in between. CDR1 is KGHDR and CDR2 is SFDVKD in the germline V gene. The CDR3 sequence is CAVHNRLGTEAFF. CDR3 bases: TGTGCCGTCCATAACAGGTTGGGTACTGAAGCTTTCTTT.

The rearrangement links TRBV6-5 to TRBJ1-2; maybe TRBD1 (6 bases). Deletions cut 7 bases from V and 8 bases from J, with 17 bases between. There are 13 residues in the CDR3. Per the germline V gene, CDR1 is MNHEY and CDR2 is SVGAGI. Here the CDR3 DNA reads TGTGCCAGCACAGAAGTCAACAGGGAAGGCTACACCTTC. Translating it yields CASTEVNREGYTF.

The chain is built from TRBV3-1 (or the pseudogene TRBV3-2) and TRBJ1-1; no reliable D call. This CDR3 contains 15 residues. Germline V gene data show CDR1 as LGHDT and CDR2 as YNNKEL (reference sequence). The ends were cut back, 1 base at V and 4 bases at J, with 13 bases in the middle. The CDR3 coding sequence is TGTGCCAGCAGCCAAGTGGCGGGATTGGGCACTGAAGCTTTCTTT. Its translation: CASSQVAGLGTEAFF.

V is TRBV29-1 and J is TRBJ1-2; unclear D gene. V was shortened by 1 base and J by 8 bases, with 14 bases between the two germline ends. This CDR3 region has 13 residues. Germline-derived CDR1 and CDR2 are SQVTM and ANQGSEA. The CDR3: CSVEGRSDMGYTF. The DNA of the CDR3 is TGCAGCGTTGAAGGTCGCTCAGACATGGGCTACACCTTC.

This clone was detected only once. The CDR3 is CASSDRRLYF. CDR3 nucleotide sequence: TGTGCCAGCAGTGACAGGCGGCTGTACTTC. This sequence joins TRBV6-1 and TRBJ2-7; D is unresolved. The length of the CDR3 is 10 residues. The V gene's germline CDR1 is MNHNS and CDR2 SASEGT. V dropped 3 bases and J dropped 12 bases, with 9 bases sitting between them.

The chain couples TRBV9 to TRBJ2-5, with 10 bases that match TRBD2. Germline CDR1 and CDR2: SGDLS and YYNGEE. V lost 2 bases to trimming and J lost 2 bases; unmatched junction nucleotides: 3. This CDR3 has 15 amino acids. CDR3 coding DNA: TGTGCCAGCAGCGTCTCTAGCGGGGGTCAAGAGACCCAGTACTTC. Residues: CASSVSSGGQETQYF.

V usage is TRBV3-1 (or the pseudogene TRBV3-2) and J usage is TRBJ2-5, with no clear D. The germline gives CDR1 LGHDT, CDR2 YNNKEL (reference sequence). The CDR3 consists of 15 residues. The V gene lost 4 bases and the J gene lost 1 base, with 13 bases spanning the gap. The CDR3 sequence: CASSRSLGTQETQYF. The DNA of the CDR3 is TGTGCCAGCAGCCGCTCCCTAGGTACCCAAGAGACCCAGTACTTC.

This chain joins TRBV5-4 and TRBJ2-5; D gene unclear. The germline V gene has CDR1 SGHNT and CDR2 YYREEE (reference sequence). V lost 3 bases, J lost 0 bases, and 3 bases lay in between. The CDR3 covers 12 residues. CDR3 amino acids: CASSWDQETQYF. The CDR3, as DNA: TGTGCCAGCAGCTGGGACCAAGAGACCCAGTACTTC. Together with reference TRBV5-4 and TRBJ2-5, the CDR3 gives the full variable domain: ETGVTQSPTHLIKTRGQQVTLRCSSQSGHNTVSWYQQALGQGPQFIFQYYREEENGRGNFPPRFSGLQFPNYSSELNVNALELDDSALYLCASSWDQETQYFGPGTRLLVL.

The chain joins TRBV2 to TRBJ1-5; D gene uncertain. This CDR3 comprises 13 residues. V shed 6 bases and J shed 4 bases, with 10 bases lying between them. Germline CDR1 is SNHLY and CDR2 is FYNNEI. The CDR3 loop is CASSPLGNQPQHF. CDR3 DNA: TGTGCCAGCAGCCCTTTGGGGAATCAGCCCCAGCATTTT. Looking up the rest from reference TRBV2 and TRBJ1-5 gives the full variable domain: EPEVTQTPSHQVTQMGQEVILRCVPISNHLYFYWYRQILGQKVEFLVSFYNNEISEKSEIFDDQFSVERPDGSNFTLKIRSTKLEDSAMYFCASSPLGNQPQHFGDGTRLSIL.

The CDR3 sequence: CASSLGQRGETDTQYF. CDR3 bases: TGTGCCAGCAGCTTGGGCCAGCGGGGGGAAACAGATACGCAGTATTTT. V gene TRBV5-4 combines with J gene TRBJ2-3, with 9 bases fitting TRBD2. The CDR3 is made up of 16 amino acids. Germline CDR1 SGHNT, CDR2 YYREEE (reference sequence). J was trimmed by 3 bases and V by 0 bases; bases with no gene match: 5.

The chain is built from TRBV2 and TRBJ1-4; D is unresolved. Looked up from germline, CDR1 is SNHLY and CDR2 is FYNNEI. This CDR3 is 13 amino acids long. V shed 4 bases and J shed 8 bases, with 11 bases lying between them. DNA for the CDR3: TGTGCCAGCAGTGGCCAGCTAGGGGAAAAACTGTTTTTT. It translates to CASSGQLGEKLFF.

The rearrangement uses TRBV30 and TRBJ1-1; no clear D gene. The CDR3 totals 11 residues. Germline CDR1 is GTSNPN and CDR2 is SVGIG (reference sequence). Trimming pared 5 bases from V and 7 bases from J, leaving 11 bases between. The CDR3 spells CAWSFRYEAFF. The DNA of the CDR3 is TGTGCCTGGTCGTTCCGCTATGAAGCTTTCTTT.

This chain uses TRBV5-6 with TRBJ2-7; the match to TRBD1 covers 7 bases. This CDR3 is 12 amino acids long. Germline lookup yields CDR1 SGHDT and CDR2 YYEEEE. The V segment lost 7 bases and the J segment 5 bases; nucleotides outside the gene matches: 6. CDR3 bases: TGTGCCAGCTCCGACAGGGTCCACGAGCAGTACTTC. Its protein product is CASSDRVHEQYF.